This TCR beta chain was sequenced during a study of T cell repertoires in cytomegalovirus infection. At the level of the study: Well-studied HLA-B-restricted epitopes and recently identified HLA-C-restricted epitopes of CMV were both used in the study. It was the public TCR beta signatures that indicated both CMV infection and matching HLA type. The study's findings and limits: HLA-C-restricted TCR beta clonotypes specific for CMV led the ex vivo response. Cumulated frequencies of public TCR beta families served to identify carriers of CMV plus the relevant HLA.

TCRdb ran MiXCR on the reads and lists one entry per CDR3 protein. The table has about 500,000 distinct CDR3 sequences, 30% to 40% seen once. As to this clonotype: Antigen specificity is unknown.

Germline V lookup: CDR1 SGHTA, CDR2 FQGNSA. J was trimmed by 0 bases and V by 5 bases; bases with no gene match: 4. This CDR3 contains 15 residues. The sample was cultured PBMCs, taken from culture after CMV antigen stimulation. This sequence was found in a human donor in good health (CMV status not recorded). Some clones in this sample may be carry-over from other donors' samples. The chain couples TRBV7-2 to TRBJ1-1; TRBD1 aligns across 9 bases. CDR3: CASSVRTGVNTEAFF. The CDR3 DNA follows: TGTGCCAGCAGCGTTCGGACAGGGGTGAACACTGAAGCTTTCTTT.